This T cell receptor beta chain is from a study of T cell clones after liver transplantation. Across the whole study: As an antigen-independent comparator, third-party-reactive TCRbeta sequences came from pre-transplant mixed lymphocyte reactions. Patients counted as tolerant after at least one year off all immunosuppression, enzymes not exceeding twice normal.

The CDR3 has 15 residues. The trim removed 5 bases at V and 1 base at J, leaving 4 bases unmatched. Looked up from germline, CDR1 is SGHAT and CDR2 is FQNNGV. Assay: immunoSEQ multiplex PCR; the TCRdb copy retains only in-frame clones and omits some. This sample has under 55,000 clones; roughly nine tenths occur once, and the top ten carry over 13%. A word on this clone: What it binds is not known.

Findings and caveats of the study: Migration into the graft, not deletion, may explain lost graft donor-reactive T cells. Small, mixed patient groups and varying post-transplant times limit these conclusions.

The chain couples TRBV11-2 to TRBJ2-1, with 8 bases lining up with TRBD2. The TCR was taken from a human patient who received a liver transplant. The T cells may come from the graft donor. The source material was CD8+ T cells from blood, sampled 12 months after liver transplant. Here the CDR3 DNA reads TGTGCCAGCAGCCGAGCGGGAGAGTCCTACAATGAGCAGTTCTTC. Translation: CASSRAGESYNEQFF.